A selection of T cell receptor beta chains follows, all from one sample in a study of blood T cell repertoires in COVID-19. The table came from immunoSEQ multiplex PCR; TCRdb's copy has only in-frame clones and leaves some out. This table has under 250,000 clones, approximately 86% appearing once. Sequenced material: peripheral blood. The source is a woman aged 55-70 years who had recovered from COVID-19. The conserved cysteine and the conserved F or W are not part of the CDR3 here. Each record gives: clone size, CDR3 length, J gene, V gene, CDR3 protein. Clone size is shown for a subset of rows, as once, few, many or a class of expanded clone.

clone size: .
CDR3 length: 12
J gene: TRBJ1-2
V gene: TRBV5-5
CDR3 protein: ASSSRTGSSGYT

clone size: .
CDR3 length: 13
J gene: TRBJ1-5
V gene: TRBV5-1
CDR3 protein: ASSWGQGADQPQH

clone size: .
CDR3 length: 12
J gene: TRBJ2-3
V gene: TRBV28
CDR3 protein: ASSRRLHTDTQY

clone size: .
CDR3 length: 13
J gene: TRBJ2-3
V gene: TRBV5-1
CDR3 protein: ASSLEGAVTDTQY

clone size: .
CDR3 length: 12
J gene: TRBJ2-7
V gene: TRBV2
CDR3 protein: ASGVWGGAGEQY

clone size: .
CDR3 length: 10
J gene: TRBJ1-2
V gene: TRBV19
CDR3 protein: ASLRGGYGYT

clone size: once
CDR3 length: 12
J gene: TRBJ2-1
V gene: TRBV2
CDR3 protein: ASSEWTSGGEQF

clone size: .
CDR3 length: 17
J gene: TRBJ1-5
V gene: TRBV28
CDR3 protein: ASSLSIGGQGFSNQPQH

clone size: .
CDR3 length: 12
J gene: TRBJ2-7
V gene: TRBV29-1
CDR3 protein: SVETGTGAGEQY

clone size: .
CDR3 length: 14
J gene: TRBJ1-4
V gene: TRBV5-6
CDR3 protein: ASSFYSGGPREKLF

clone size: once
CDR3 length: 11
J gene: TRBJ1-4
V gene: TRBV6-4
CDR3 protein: ASSDREGRKLF

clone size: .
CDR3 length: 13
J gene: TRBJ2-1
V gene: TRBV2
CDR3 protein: ASSRTGGTYNEQF

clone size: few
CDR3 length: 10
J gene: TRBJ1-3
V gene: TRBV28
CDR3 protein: ATDTSGNTIY

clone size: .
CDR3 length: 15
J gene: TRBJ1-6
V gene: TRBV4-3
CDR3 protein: ASSRYRDSSYNSPLH

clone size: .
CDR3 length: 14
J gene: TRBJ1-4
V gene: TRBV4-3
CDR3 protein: ASSQVRLGTKEKLF

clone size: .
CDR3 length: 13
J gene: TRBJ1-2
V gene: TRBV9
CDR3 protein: ASSRGGGLDYGYT

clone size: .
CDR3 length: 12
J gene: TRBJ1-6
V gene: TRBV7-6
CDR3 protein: ASSLAQEGSPLH

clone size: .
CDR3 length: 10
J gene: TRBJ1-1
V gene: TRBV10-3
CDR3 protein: AISVAGTEAF

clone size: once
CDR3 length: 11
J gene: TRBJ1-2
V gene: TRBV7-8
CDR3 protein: ASSLVRGLGYT

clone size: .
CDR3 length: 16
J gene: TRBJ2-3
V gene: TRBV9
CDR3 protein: ASSVFAGTSGATDTQY